The clone carrying this T cell receptor beta chain appeared a few times. J gave up 5 bases and V 6 bases, and 7 bases lay outside the gene matches. Per germline, CDR1 LNHDA and CDR2 SQIVND (reference sequence). CDR3 length: 13 amino acids. Library preparation (for TCRbeta) was performed with unique molecular identifiers. From the PCR reads, TCRdb called clonotypes with MiXCR, one entry per CDR3 protein. The sample holds over 550,000 distinct CDR3 sequences, over 9.5% seen once. This sample was included in a study of T-cell reconstitution after alpha-beta-depleted transplantation in children. This sequence was found in a human donor who donated a stem cell graft to a child with acute myeloid leukemia. The specimen comprised PBMCs from the stem cell graft donor, sampled from the stem cell graft. The chain recombines TRBV19 with TRBJ2-7, with 7 bases fitting TRBD1. CDR3 in amino acids: CASRRTTGNEQYF. CDR3 sequence (DNA): TGTGCCAGTAGACGAACGACAGGGAACGAGCAGTACTTC.